These 27 T cell receptor beta chains share one sample of origin, sequenced in a study of cytomegalovirus exposure and HLA in healthy donors. A multiplex PCR was run with 60 Vbeta primers and 13 Jbeta primers. Libraries were prepared by immunoSEQ multiplex PCR; TCRdb keeps only in-frame clonotypes and omits some of them. The data hold 170,000 or so clones, with around 81% observed a single time. The sequenced sample consisted of PBMCs. These receptors were obtained from a man aged 35-49 years in good health and CMV-seronegative.

This chain links TRBV18 with TRBJ1-2; D gene ambiguous. Germline V gene data show CDR1 as KGHSH and CDR2 as LQKENI. Trimming left V 4 bases short and J 7 bases short, with 16 bases between. The CDR3 contains 14 residues. CDR3 sequence reads: CASSLSTEFLGYTF. DNA of the CDR3: TGTGCCAGCTCACTCTCAACAGAATTCCTTGGCTACACCTTC.

This chain uses TRBV19 with TRBJ1-2; D possibly corresponds to TRBD1 (5 bases). Germline CDR1 is LNHDA and CDR2 is SQIVND (reference sequence). This CDR3 has 15 amino acids. The ends were cut back, 2 bases at V and 2 bases at J, with 12 bases in the middle. The CDR3 loop is CASSISGPNNYGYTF. CDR3 coding DNA: TGTGCCAGTAGTATATCAGGGCCCAACAACTATGGCTACACCTTC.

This chain joins TRBV6-1 and TRBJ2-7, with D unclear. Trimming took off 0 bases at V and 1 base at J, with 10 bases between the two ends. Germline V CDR1 and CDR2: MNHNS, SASEGT. This CDR3 has 15 amino acids. The CDR3 here is CASSEAWLRSYEQYF. CDR3 DNA sequence: TGTGCCAGCAGTGAAGCCTGGCTCCGATCCTACGAGCAGTACTTC.

This chain connects TRBV5-4 to TRBJ2-4, with TRBD1 matching over 9 bases. V shed 4 bases, J shed 0 bases, and the junction held 5 bases outside the gene matches. The CDR3 extends over 16 amino acids. Germline CDR1 is SGHNT and CDR2 is YYREEE (reference sequence). The CDR3 loop is CASSPGQGIAKNIQYF. DNA for the CDR3: TGTGCCAGCAGCCCAGGACAGGGGATAGCCAAAAACATTCAGTACTTC.

The chain couples TRBV27 to TRBJ2-1, with 9 bases fitting TRBD1. Germline V gives CDR1 MNHEY, CDR2 SMNVEV (reference sequence). The trim removed 3 bases at V and 4 bases at J, leaving 4 bases unmatched. This CDR3 is built from 15 residues. The CDR3 sequence: CASSFEGTGYNEQFF. The CDR3 nucleotides read TGTGCCAGCAGTTTCGAGGGGACAGGGTACAATGAGCAGTTCTTC.

The V gene is TRBV21-1, the J gene TRBJ1-1; the D call of TRBD1 is as the table states it, not checked on the DNA. TRBV21-1 is classified as a pseudogene. This CDR3 contains 13 residues. In nucleotides, the CDR3 is TGTGCCAGCCCCCGACAATCCTGGACTGAAGCTTTCTTT. Translating it yields CASPRQSWTEAFF.

This clone was detected once. The rearrangement links TRBV2 to TRBJ1-5; 7 bases match TRBD1. The CDR3 sequence is 14 residues long. Trimming removed 4 bases from V and 7 bases from J; junction bases left unmatched: 7. Germline CDR1 and CDR2: SNHLY and FYNNEI. The CDR3, as DNA: TGTGCCAGCAGTGCCGACAGGGTAGGACAGCCCCAGCATTTT. Translation gives CASSADRVGQPQHF.

This clone was recorded a few times. This chain joins TRBV11-2 and TRBJ1-4, with 11 bases identical to TRBD1. Germline loops: CDR1 SGHAT, CDR2 FQNNGV. V gave up 1 base and J gave up 5 bases; unmatched junction bases: 6. The CDR3 contains 17 residues. The CDR3 is CASSLGGTGGWNEKLFF. The CDR3 nucleotides are TGTGCCAGCAGCTTAGGCGGGACAGGGGGGTGGAATGAAAAACTGTTTTTT.

V usage is TRBV11-2 and J usage is TRBJ2-2; 9 bases agree with TRBD2. The CDR3 length is 17 residues. V was clipped by 1 base and J by 7 bases; unmatched bases: 10. Per germline, CDR1 SGHAT and CDR2 FQNNGV. The CDR3 coding sequence is TGTGCCAGCAGCTTAGCCCCGGCGGGGGGGCCGGGCGGGGAGCTGTTTTTT. This encodes CASSLAPAGGPGGELFF.

The table lists this clone with a few counts. The chain carries TRBV4-2 and TRBJ2-1, with TRBD2 matching over 15 bases. The CDR3 covers 17 residues. Germline lookup yields CDR1 LGHNA and CDR2 YNFKEQ. Trimming removed 1 base from V and 9 bases from J; junction bases left unmatched: 7. CDR3 sequence: CASSQGGLAGGFSEQFF. The CDR3 DNA follows: TGTGCCAGCAGCCAAGGGGGACTAGCGGGGGGTTTTAGTGAGCAGTTCTTC.

CDR3 coding DNA: TGTGCCAGTAGTAGCCAGGGGGCGAATTACGAGCAGTACTTC. Its protein product is CASSSQGANYEQYF. The chain carries TRBV19 and TRBJ2-7; 8 bases map to TRBD1. Germline V CDR1 and CDR2: LNHDA, SQIVND (reference sequence). The CDR3 consists of 14 residues. V lost 4 bases, J lost 4 bases, and 6 bases stayed unmatched.

The V gene is TRBV6-1, the J gene TRBJ1-4, with 9 bases that match TRBD1. This CDR3 is built from 15 residues. In germline, CDR1 is MNHNS, CDR2 SASEGT. V shed 2 bases, J shed 8 bases, and the junction held 6 bases outside the gene matches. CDR3 sequence: CASSETGTGTEKLFF. The CDR3 bases are TGTGCCAGCAGTGAAACCGGGACAGGGACCGAAAAACTGTTTTTT.

V is TRBV27 and J is TRBJ1-1, with D perhaps matching TRBD1 (6 bases). V was shortened by 7 bases and J by 3 bases, with 18 bases between the two germline ends. The V gene's germline CDR1 is MNHEY and CDR2 SMNVEV (reference sequence). This CDR3 comprises 15 residues. The CDR3 here is CASTHRVGVDTEAFF. CDR3 DNA sequence: TGTGCCAGCACCCACAGGGTTGGGGTTGACACTGAAGCTTTCTTT.

This clone came up a few times. The V call is TRBV19, the J call TRBJ2-3; D call uncertain. V lost 10 bases and J lost 4, with 9 bases in between. This CDR3 comprises 11 residues. CDR1 LNHDA and CDR2 SQIVND come from the germline V gene (reference sequence). Here the CDR3 reads CATRGADTQYF. DNA of the CDR3: TGTGCCACCAGAGGAGCAGATACGCAGTATTTT.

Written as DNA, the CDR3 is TGTGCCAGCAGGTTGACCTGGGACAGGGGGCTCCACGAGCAGTACTTC. Translation: CASRLTWDRGLHEQYF. The J gene is TRBJ2-7, the V gene TRBV5-6; 12 bases match TRBD1. With 5 bases clipped from V and 5 bases from J, the junction kept 11 bases outside the gene matches. This CDR3 has 16 amino acids. Per germline, CDR1 SGHDT and CDR2 YYEEEE.

In DNA form, the CDR3 reads TGTGCCAGCAGCCAAGCCCTAGCGGGAGCGGATACGCAGTATTTT. Amino acids: CASSQALAGADTQYF. This rearrangement joins TRBV14 to TRBJ2-3, with 10 nucleotides matching TRBD2. The ends lost 1 base at V and 6 bases at J; junction bases unmatched: 4. The CDR3 is 15 residues long. CDR1 and CDR2 from the germline V gene are SGHDN and FVKESK.

V is TRBV5-6 and J is TRBJ2-7; TRBD1 aligns across 8 bases. CDR1 is SGHDT and CDR2 is YYEEEE in the germline V gene. V was pared by 1 base and J by 6 bases, with 9 bases of the junction left unmatched. The CDR3 is 15 residues long. CDR3 in amino acids: CASSLPQGAAGEQYF. CDR3 DNA sequence: TGTGCCAGCAGCTTGCCCCAGGGGGCGGCAGGCGAGCAGTACTTC.

This chain uses TRBV7-9 with TRBJ2-7; D possibly corresponds to TRBD2 (5 bases). V was clipped by 6 bases and J by 1 base, with 10 bases between them. The V gene's germline CDR1 is SEHNR and CDR2 FQNEAQ (reference sequence). There are 13 residues in the CDR3. The CDR3 coding sequence is TGTGCCAGCAGGGAACCGGGATCCTACGAGCAGTACTTC. This gives the protein CASREPGSYEQYF.

The CDR3 reads CASSPRGERQNIQYF. CDR3 nucleotides: TGTGCCAGCAGTCCCCGTGGGGAGCGGCAAAACATTCAGTACTTC. This sequence joins TRBV6-5 and TRBJ2-4; D possibly corresponds to TRBD2 (5 bases). The length of the CDR3 is 15 residues. Germline CDR1 reads MNHEY; CDR2 reads SVGAGI. V was trimmed by 5 bases and J by 5 bases, leaving 16 bases between them.

The V and J genes are TRBV6-5 and TRBJ1-3; D may be TRBD1 (5 bases). This CDR3 region has 15 residues. Germline V gene sequence: CDR1 MNHEY, CDR2 SVGAGI. The V end was cut by 2 bases, the J end by 11 bases, with 19 bases between. Here the CDR3 DNA reads TGTGCCAGCAGTTACGGGTCAGGGCCGTATAGTCCCATATATTTT. This gives the protein CASSYGSGPYSPIYF.

The chain carries TRBV13 and TRBJ1-1, with TRBD1 matching over 7 bases. Trimming took 5 bases from V and 4 from J; bases not matched to a gene: 7. The CDR3 spans 14 residues. The germline gives CDR1 PRHDT, CDR2 FYEKMQ (reference sequence). CDR3 coding DNA: TGTGCCAGCAGCCACAGGGGTCTAGCCACTGAAGCTTTCTTT. It is translated as CASSHRGLATEAFF.

The chain recombines TRBV4-3 with TRBJ2-2, with TRBD2 identical over 7 bases. CDR1 is LGHNA and CDR2 is YSLEER in the germline V gene. V was pared by 1 base and J by 3 bases, with 5 bases of the junction left unmatched. The CDR3 consists of 16 residues. The CDR3 region is CASSQAVGGDTGELFF. The CDR3 region has the DNA TGCGCCAGCAGCCAAGCGGTGGGAGGGGACACCGGGGAGCTGTTTTTT.

This chain links TRBV19 with TRBJ2-7, with unresolved D. This CDR3 has 15 residues. Trimming stripped 4 bases from V and 2 bases from J, with 15 bases between. CDR1 is LNHDA and CDR2 is SQIVND in the germline V gene (reference sequence). CDR3 amino acids: CASSNVVRVPYEQYF. The CDR3 DNA is TGTGCCAGTAGTAACGTGGTTCGGGTCCCCTACGAGCAGTACTTC.

J is TRBJ2-7 and V is TRBV18, with 10 positions matching TRBD1. Per the germline V gene, CDR1 is KGHSH and CDR2 is LQKENI. CDR3 length: 15 amino acids. The ends lost 6 bases at V and 2 bases at J; junction bases unmatched: 7. The CDR3 region has the DNA TGTGCCAGCTCCATAGGGGGGACAGGGGCCTACGAGCAGTACTTC. Amino acid sequence: CASSIGGTGAYEQYF. The full variable domain, in which reference TRBV18 and TRBJ2-7 provide the parts outside the CDR3, is NAGVMQNPRHLVRRRGQEARLRCSPMKGHSHVYWYRQLPEEGLKFMVYLQKENIIDESGMPKERFSAEFPKEGPSILRIQQVVRGDSAAYFCASSIGGTGAYEQYFGPGTRLTVT.

This clone was counted a few times. The chain joins TRBV7-9 to TRBJ2-7, with a possible D match to TRBD1 (7 bases). CDR1 and CDR2 (germline): SEHNR, FQNEAQ (reference sequence). Trimming cost V 5 bases and J 6 bases, with 17 bases left between them. The CDR3 sequence is 14 residues long. The CDR3 loop reads CASSPGGQGGEQYF. DNA of the CDR3: TGTGCCAGCAGCCCTGGGGGGCAGGGGGGCGAGCAGTACTTC.

This chain joins TRBV11-2 and TRBJ2-5; 7 bases fit TRBD1. The CDR3 is 14 amino acids. Per germline, CDR1 SGHAT and CDR2 FQNNGV. Trimming removed 0 bases from V and 5 bases from J; junction bases left unmatched: 3. CDR3 coding DNA: TGTGCCAGCAGCTTAGATCTCAGGGGGGAGACCCAGTACTTC. Residues: CASSLDLRGETQYF. Drawing the rest from reference TRBV11-2 and TRBJ2-5, the complete variable domain is EAGVAQSPRYKIIEKRQSVAFWCNPISGHATLYWYQQILGQGPKLLIQFQNNGVVDDSQLPKDRFSAERLKGVDSTLKIQPAKLEDSAVYLCASSLDLRGETQYFGPGTRLLVL.

The chain carries TRBV5-4 and TRBJ1-2, with TRBD1 as a possible D gene (5 bases). The V end lost 0 bases, the J end lost 6 bases, and 15 bases lay between the germline ends. Germline loops: CDR1 SGHNT, CDR2 YYREEE (reference sequence). CDR3 length equals 15 residues. The chain's CDR3 is CASSLAAGKSDGYTF. Written as DNA, the CDR3 is TGTGCCAGCAGCTTGGCAGCAGGGAAGAGTGATGGCTACACCTTC.